This T cell receptor (beta chain) was profiled in a study of shared clonotypes between healthy human individuals. Profiled with immunoSEQ multiplex PCR; TCRdb holds only in-frame clones, not every one. The sample shows hundreds of thousands of clones, over 95% of them seen only once. CDR3 length: 11 residues. V lost 1 base, J lost 10 bases, and 4 bases lay in between. In germline, CDR1 is SEHNR, CDR2 FQNEAQ (reference sequence). Overall study findings and caveats: Generation probability values for non-shared clonotypes were lower than those for clonotypes shared by all four donors.

It was CD45RO-negative cells, positively selected for CCR7, that made up naive CD8 cells, with terminally differentiated effector memory CD45RA+ cells excluded. As concerns this clone: Its target is not known.

The chain couples TRBV7-9 to TRBJ1-4; no firm D call. The receptor comes from a woman under 40 in good health. What was sequenced was naive CD8+ T cells sorted from blood. The CDR3 spells CASSLGPKLFF. The CDR3 DNA reads as TGTGCCAGCAGCTTAGGCCCAAAACTGTTTTTT.